The 26 T cell receptor beta chains reported below all come from one sample, sequenced in a study of response to subunit inactivated influenza vaccine. From the RT-PCR reads, TCRdb called clonotypes with MiXCR, one entry per CDR3 protein. This sample carries just under 550,000 distinct CDR3 sequences, 20% to 25% of them seen once, and the ten largest clones take 2.8%. This sample also belongs to another study, concerning T cells expressing NK-cell markers. That report adds: Researchers built TCR beta cDNA using 5'RACE template switching with UMIs.

Sample: CD4+ T cells sorted from PBMCs, taken 12 days after vaccination. These receptors were taken from a man aged 45-60 years who received an inactivated influenza vaccine.

This chain links TRBV5-1 with TRBJ2-1, with D possibly TRBD1 on 6 matching bases. Between the trimmed V and J ends, which lost 4 bases and 3 bases, there was a span of 14 bases. The germline CDR1 and CDR2 sequences are SGHRS and YFSETQ. The CDR3 runs to 15 residues. The CDR3 DNA follows: TGCGCCAGCAGCGGTATACAGGGAAACTACAATGAGCAGTTCTTC. Encoded protein: CASSGIQGNYNEQFF.

The rearrangement joins TRBV6-2 or TRBV6-3 to TRBJ2-3; TRBD2 matches 10 bases. The V gene's germline CDR1 is MNHEY and CDR2 SVGEGT. There are 14 residues in the CDR3. V shed 6 bases and J 5 bases; nucleotides not matched to a gene: 5. CDR3 region: CASSFSGRIDTQYF. For the CDR3, the DNA is TGTGCCAGCAGCTTTAGCGGGAGGATAGATACGCAGTATTTT.

The chain combines TRBV20-1 with TRBJ2-5; D is perhaps TRBD1 or TRBD2 (5 bases each). V dropped 5 bases and J dropped 9 bases, with 22 bases sitting between them. Germline lookup yields CDR1 DFQATT and CDR2 SNEGSKA (reference sequence). This CDR3 has 14 amino acids. The CDR3 protein is CSAAPGPSYGAQYF. In DNA form, the CDR3 reads TGCAGTGCTGCCCCGGGGCCCTCTTACGGGGCCCAGTACTTC.

The chain recombines TRBV9 with TRBJ1-4, with 8 nucleotides matching TRBD1. In germline, CDR1 is SGDLS, CDR2 YYNGEE. V dropped 3 bases and J dropped 10; count of bases not matched to a gene: 11. CDR3 length equals 15 residues. The CDR3 bases are TGTGCCAGCAGCGACGGGACAGGAACATCTCGAAAACTGTTTTTT. This translates into CASSDGTGTSRKLFF. The whole variable domain, remainder taken from reference TRBV9 and TRBJ1-4, is DSGVTQTPKHLITATGQRVTLRCSPRSGDLSVYWYQQSLDQGLQFLIQYYNGEERAKGNILERFSAQQFPDLHSELNLSSLELGDSALYFCASSDGTGTSRKLFFGSGTQLSVL.

In this sample, this clonotype turned up a few times. The chain uses TRBV6-1 and TRBJ1-6, with 7 positions matching TRBD1. Germline assignment: CDR1 MNHNS and CDR2 SASEGT. This CDR3 has 18 residues. V gave up 4 bases and J gave up 9 bases; unmatched junction bases: 18. The CDR3 here is CASSATSSTGAQGSPLHF. For the CDR3, the DNA is TGTGCCAGCAGTGCTACCAGTTCAACAGGGGCCCAGGGTTCACCCCTCCACTTT.

V gene TRBV20-1 combines with J gene TRBJ1-2, with TRBD1 matching over 7 bases. J gave up 8 bases and V 4 bases, and 10 bases lay outside the gene matches. CDR1 is DFQATT and CDR2 is SNEGSKA in the germline V gene (reference sequence). The CDR3 is 13 residues long. The CDR3 DNA is TGCAGTGCTAAATTGACAGGGACCTTAGGCTACACCTTC. Protein: CSAKLTGTLGYTF.

Many counts were recorded for this clonotype. The J gene is TRBJ1-1, the V gene TRBV5-1; the D is unclear. The CDR3 extends over 15 amino acids. Trimming took off 0 bases at V and 5 bases at J, with 14 bases between the two ends. Germline values: CDR1 SGHRS, CDR2 YFSETQ. The CDR3 nucleotides are TGCGCCAGCAGCTTGGGAGCCCCGGGGAGGACTGAAGCTTTCTTT. Translated, it gives CASSLGAPGRTEAFF.

The CDR3: CASSVGTGSGDTQYF. The DNA for the CDR3 is TGTGCCAGCAGCGTAGGCACAGGGAGCGGAGATACGCAGTATTTT. The rearrangement links TRBV9 to TRBJ2-3, with D possibly being TRBD1 (6 bases). V was trimmed by 0 bases and J by 5 bases, leaving 13 bases between them. Germline V gives CDR1 SGDLS, CDR2 YYNGEE. There are 15 residues in the CDR3. The full variable domain, its missing parts supplied by reference TRBV9 and TRBJ2-3, is DSGVTQTPKHLITATGQRVTLRCSPRSGDLSVYWYQQSLDQGLQFLIQYYNGEERAKGNILERFSAQQFPDLHSELNLSSLELGDSALYFCASSVGTGSGDTQYFGPGTRLTVL.

The rearrangement links TRBV7-2 to TRBJ2-7; the D gene is possibly TRBD1 (5 bases). The V gene lost 2 bases and the J gene lost 2 bases, with 13 bases spanning the gap. The germline CDR1 and CDR2 sequences are SGHTA and FQGNSA. The CDR3 totals 15 residues. In DNA form, the CDR3 reads TGTGCCAGCAGCTTAAAGTTTTGGGGCGCCTACGAGCAGTACTTC. Amino acids: CASSLKFWGAYEQYF.

This clonotype was recorded many times. This rearrangement joins TRBV5-1 to TRBJ1-1; 7 bases line up with TRBD1. Germline V gene data show CDR1 as SGHRS and CDR2 as YFSETQ. J gave up 0 bases and V 8 bases, and 10 bases lay outside the gene matches. CDR3 length equals 15 residues. CDR3 amino acids: CASKLGDSMNTEAFF. Written as DNA, the CDR3 is TGCGCCAGTAAACTAGGGGACAGCATGAACACTGAAGCTTTCTTT.

This chain uses TRBV7-2 with TRBJ1-1; 7 positions agree with TRBD1. The junction had 8 bases not matched to a gene; V was cut back by 5 bases and J by 8 bases. Germline V CDR1 and CDR2: SGHTA, FQGNSA. The CDR3 is 13 residues long. In DNA form, the CDR3 reads TGTGCCAGCAGCGTCGGGACAGTAGGAGAAGCTTTCTTT. It codes for CASSVGTVGEAFF.

This clonotype was counted ten times or more. The chain employs TRBV5-1 and TRBJ1-2, with TRBD1 matching 8 bases. The CDR3 contains 15 residues. Per the germline V gene, CDR1 is SGHRS and CDR2 is YFSETQ. With V trimmed by 4 bases and J by 0 bases, 5 bases remained unmatched. The CDR3 protein is CASSPGTGSNYGYTF. In nucleotides, the CDR3 is TGCGCCAGCAGCCCCGGGACAGGTTCTAACTATGGCTACACCTTC.

This clonotype was recorded a few times. The V gene is TRBV4-2, the J gene TRBJ1-2, with 7 bases lining up with TRBD1. Trimming removed 1 base from V and 4 bases from J; junction bases left unmatched: 6. The length of the CDR3 is 15 residues. Germline V gene data show CDR1 as LGHNA and CDR2 as YNFKEQ. The CDR3 DNA reads as TGTGCCAGCAGCCAAGGACAGGGTTTGGCCTATGGCTACACCTTC. This codes for CASSQGQGLAYGYTF.

The chain carries TRBV6-2 or TRBV6-3 and TRBJ2-3, with D perhaps TRBD2 (5 bases). Trimming removed 2 bases from V and 6 bases from J, with 27 bases in between. From germline, CDR1 is MNHEY and CDR2 SVGEGT. The CDR3 has 19 amino acids. The CDR3 spells CASSYPTLLGGRIGDTQYF. The CDR3 nucleotides read TGTGCCAGCAGTTACCCTACCCTCCTCGGCGGGCGAATTGGGGATACGCAGTATTTT.

The genes are TRBV10-3 and TRBJ2-3, with 14 positions matching TRBD2. V was clipped by 8 bases and J by 6 bases; unmatched bases: 10. Germline CDR1 ENHRY, CDR2 SYGVKD. This CDR3 has 16 amino acids. CDR3 residues: CAIGKRTSGGRDTQYF. Written as DNA, the CDR3 is TGTGCCATCGGAAAGAGGACTAGCGGGGGGCGGGATACGCAGTATTTT.

This clonotype was counted ten times or more. In nucleotides, the CDR3 is TGCAGCGTTGGGGACAGGGGGGGTGGCGAAGCTTTCTTT. Protein sequence: CSVGDRGGGEAFF. The genes are TRBV29-1 and TRBJ1-1, with TRBD1 matching over 11 bases. The CDR3 spans 13 residues. CDR1 is SQVTM, CDR2 ANQGSEA, per germline. V lost 4 bases and J lost 8; bases outside the gene matches: 6. The whole variable domain, remainder taken from reference TRBV29-1 and TRBJ1-1, is SAVISQKPSRDICQRGTSLTIQCQVDSQVTMMFWYRQQPGQSLTLIATANQGSEATYESGFVIDKFPISRPNLTFSTLTVSNMSPEDSSIYLCSVGDRGGGEAFFGQGTRLTVV.

This clonotype has just a few counts. This rearrangement joins TRBV5-1 to TRBJ2-3, with 7 bases identical to TRBD1. The CDR3 covers 14 residues. V gave up 4 bases and J gave up 2 bases; unmatched junction bases: 4. CDR1 is SGHRS and CDR2 is YFSETQ in the germline V gene. In DNA form, the CDR3 reads TGCGCCAGCAGCGGTGGGACAGCCACAGATACGCAGTATTTT. This encodes CASSGGTATDTQYF.

This clonotype was picked up a small number of times. The chain has TRBV7-2 and TRBJ2-7, with 8 bases identical to TRBD1. Germline CDR1 is SGHTA and CDR2 is FQGNSA. The CDR3 consists of 14 residues. Trimming at V came to 5 bases and at J to 5 bases, leaving 8 bases not matched to a gene. CDR3 nucleotides: TGTGCCAGCAGCCCCTGGACAGGGAGCGACGAGCAGTACTTC. Its translation: CASSPWTGSDEQYF.

The chain couples TRBV6-2 or TRBV6-3 to TRBJ2-7, with 10 nucleotides matching TRBD2. The germline CDR1 and CDR2 sequences are MNHEY and SVGEGT. The CDR3 length is 13 residues. V trimming: 9 bases; J trimming: 6 bases; junction bases outside the gene matches: 8. In nucleotides, the CDR3 is TGTGCCAGAAAACTAGCGGGGATTTGCGAGCAGTACTTC. Protein sequence: CARKLAGICEQYF.

This clonotype was seen more than once but under ten times. This rearrangement joins TRBV5-4 to TRBJ1-2; 7 nucleotides agree with TRBD1. CDR1 is SGHNT and CDR2 is YYREEE in the germline V gene (reference sequence). The CDR3 runs to 14 residues. The J segment lost 14 bases and the V segment lost 6 bases, leaving 19 bases of the junction unmatched. The CDR3 sequence: CASTKRDSPRGVTF. CDR3 coding DNA: TGTGCCAGCACCAAACGGGACAGCCCTAGAGGCGTAACCTTC.

The CDR3 region is CAWRGNGYTF. The CDR3 DNA sequence: TGTGCCTGGAGGGGGAATGGCTACACCTTC. The V call is TRBV30, the J call TRBJ1-2, with D unclear. V lost 3 bases to trimming and J lost 6 bases, with 5 bases between them. The CDR3 is 10 amino acids. CDR1 GTSNPN and CDR2 SVGIG come from the germline V gene (reference sequence).

This clonotype came up a few times. The rearrangement uses TRBV7-2 and TRBJ1-1; the D gene is possibly TRBD1 (6 bases). The CDR3 is 16 amino acids. The V gene lost 1 base and the J gene lost 0 bases, with 12 bases spanning the gap. Germline CDR1 and CDR2: SGHTA and FQGNSA. The CDR3 bases are TGTGCCAGCAGCTTAGAATACAGGGTCATGAACACTGAAGCTTTCTTT. Encoded protein: CASSLEYRVMNTEAFF.

The table lists this clonotype with a few counts. The chain has TRBV6-1 and TRBJ1-6, with unresolved D. This CDR3 has 20 amino acids. V dropped 3 bases and J dropped 0 bases, with 21 bases sitting between them. The germline V gene encodes CDR1 MNHNS and CDR2 SASEGT. The CDR3 nucleotides are TGTGCCAGCAGTGAGGTTAACGCTCGACTTGGGCGCTCCTATAATTCACCCCTCCACTTT. This sequence encodes CASSEVNARLGRSYNSPLHF.

This clonotype came up a few times. The chain uses TRBV12-3 or TRBV12-4 and TRBJ1-1, with 7 bases aligning to TRBD1. With V trimmed by 6 bases and J by 9 bases, 4 bases remained unmatched. The length of the CDR3 is 11 residues. This chain's CDR3 is CASRKTGKAFF. The CDR3 nucleotides are TGTGCCAGCAGGAAGACAGGGAAAGCTTTCTTT.

The chain employs TRBV12-3 or TRBV12-4 and TRBJ2-2; D is uncertain. Trimming left V 3 bases short and J 0 bases short, with 8 bases between. The CDR3 consists of 15 residues. The CDR3 loop is CASSFGDSNTGELFF. CDR3 DNA sequence: TGTGCCAGCAGTTTTGGGGATTCGAACACCGGGGAGCTGTTTTTT.

This clonotype turned up a few times. The CDR3 nucleotides are TGTGCCAGCAGCCTTCGACCTAACCAAGAGACCCAGTACTTC. It is translated as CASSLRPNQETQYF. V is TRBV5-4 and J is TRBJ2-5; unclear D gene. Germline V lookup: CDR1 SGHNT, CDR2 YYREEE (reference sequence). This CDR3 region has 14 residues. V was pared by 4 bases and J by 0 bases, with 10 bases between.